This TCR beta chain was identified in a study of shared clonotypes between healthy human individuals (dated by TCRdb to about 2020). Some background on the complete study: Three men and two women, aged 18 to 49 years, made up the cohort. Per donor, three plates each were used for CD4 naive and CD4 memory, two for CD8 naive, and one for CD8 memory. Each donor's leukapheresis produced roughly between about 0.85 and 10 billion PBMCs. The study deeply sequenced blood TCR repertoires of several healthy adults to estimate repertoire size and the extent of clonotype sharing between individuals. Different laboratories and diverse techniques were used to prepare libraries and sequence TCR repertoires, to increase sequencing depth and limit assay-specific biases. Summary of the overall study and its limitations: Compared with non-shared clonotypes, the clonotypes found in all four sorted-subset donors had higher generation probabilities. Based on pairwise subsampling, the degree of clonotype sharing among donors was expected to be affected by sequencing depth. The small number of donors limited the genetic and exposure-history diversity represented. Rarefaction of sorted-subset datasets indicated incomplete sequencing despite the large sequencing depth. When a handful of donors were compared, the shared fraction of clonotypes was 5% to 6.5% for naive CD4, about 4% for naive CD8, more than 2% for memory CD4, and around 0.4% for memory CD8. Sampling was restricted to blood, and TCR repertoires in tissue are likely to differ from TCR repertoires in blood. Larger estimated clonotype richness was generally found for naive subsets than for memory subsets.

CD8 naive samples consisted of CD45RO-negative cells that were positively selected for CCR7, yielding a CD45RA+CCR7+ population without TemRA cells. Donors were healthy HIV-negative adults with no recently reported acute infections or vaccinations. Every donor was a Caucasian adult living in Nashville, Tennessee, USA. Blood was collected by leukapheresis, and PBMCs were isolated by Ficoll-Histopaque density gradient centrifugation and then cryopreserved in liquid nitrogen vapor phase. Analytical flow cytometry was used to check the purity and quantity of each magnetically sorted T cell population. Genomic DNA was isolated from every sorted fraction and measured by UV absorbance on a Nanodrop 2000c. Using the deep immunoSEQ assay, TCR CDR3 regions were amplified from genomic DNA by multiplex PCR. Genomic DNA extracted from each cell subset was distributed evenly over all wells of several immunoSEQ 96-well plates, and each plate served as one replicate. For sorted subsets, approximately 190 ng of genomic DNA, equivalent to roughly 33,000 T cell genomes, went into each replicate PCR. The purified libraries were quantified using a Qubit 3.0 fluorometer, sized with a Bioanalyzer 2100, and then quantified again using the KAPA Library Quantification kit. Every immunoSEQ 96-well plate was sequenced on a dedicated single-read 150-cycle Illumina NextSeq 550 flow cell. The authors' analysis ran thus. Because the immunoSEQ output included only junctional sequences and no quality scores, the filtering could not be the same as the filtering used for full-length reads. Sequences were annotated with PyIR, a Python wrapper for IgBLAST v1.9, using IMGT germline references to assign V/J genes and CDR3. Reads were removed for weak V/J assignments (E-value above 1e-6), missing CDR3, stop codons, out-of-frame junctions, or ambiguous translated residues. V3J clonotypes were defined as sequences sharing the same inferred V gene, J gene, and CDR3 amino acid sequence. Percentage overlap between repertoires was calculated by dividing the number of shared unique clonotypes by the size of the smaller repertoire. Richness of each repertoire was evaluated using RTK rarefaction, the Chao1 estimator, and Recon v2.1 estimates of unobserved clonotypes. For all TCRbeta clonotypes obtained by the gDNA method from a few donors, generation probabilities were computed with OLGA. Imported from immuneACCESS, the table was reduced by TCRdb to in-frame sequences with V and J called. These copies leave out some clones; in studies compared against another copy, an unresolved V gene accounts for under half, and the cause of the remainder is not known. The DNA was the basis for D and trimming; V, J and clone size are from that table. The sample has a few million clones on record, around 93% of them singletons. About 1.7% of the sample lies in the top ten.

This clone was found once. Its antigen is still unknown. It has no much larger one-base neighbor in the sample; base qualities were not kept. The source of this sequence is a young man in good health. Some clones in this sample may be carry-over from other donors' samples. Material: naive CD8+ T cells from PBMCs. The sample's cell subset or site label, decoded: CD45RA+CCR7+.

In nucleotide form, the sequence is TGTGCCAGCAGCGCCAGGGGTCTGCAAGAGACCCAGTACTTC. It encodes CASSARGLQETQYF. The chain employs TRBV2 and TRBJ2-5; 6 matching bases give a weak D call of TRBD1. V loses 6 bases, J loses 2 bases, and the germline ends lie 13 bases apart. Its CDR3 holds 14 amino acids, cysteine through phenylalanine. The read is trimmed to its CDR3 DNA, 42 bases read in frame from base 1. In the germline V gene, CDR1 corresponds to SNHLY and CDR2 to FYNNEI.